The clone carrying this T cell receptor beta chain has a count of ten or more. This entry belongs to a study of tumor and adjacent non-tumor tissue in lung cancer. As for the study in general: Stage I to III disease affected approximately 11 men and roughly five women aged roughly 30 to 80. Around 4.2 million productive TCRbeta reads were obtained per sample on average.

RNA was extracted from bulk tissue without any cell sorting. The V gene end was trimmed by 3 bases and the J gene end by 4 bases; junction bases not matched to a gene: 10. Germline V gene sequence: CDR1 MDHEN, CDR2 SYDVKM. The CDR3 is made up of 17 amino acids. Three rounds of nested PCR, following a modified ARM-PCR protocol, produced the TCRbeta library. TCRdb re-derived calls from the multiplex PCR reads in MiXCR, one entry per CDR3 protein. Among roughly 66,000 distinct CDR3 sequences, roughly 72% were seen once, and the ten largest hold roughly 30%. The clonotype was recovered from a man aged 55 to 70 with non-small cell lung cancer. The rearrangement uses TRBV28 and TRBJ2-1, with 9 bases lining up with TRBD2. Sequenced sample: lung tumor tissue. The CDR3 region is CASSFRAGLAEYNEQFF. In DNA, the CDR3 is TGTGCCAGCAGTTTCAGGGCGGGACTAGCAGAATACAATGAGCAGTTCTTC.